This T cell receptor (beta chain) was documented in a study of T cells in Graves' hyperthyroidism and ophthalmopathy. Overall study results and limits: The majority of expanded thyroid clonotypes above 0.001 also appeared in blood. Stable hyperthyroidism was told apart from ophthalmopathy by a model built on 13 V-J features.

Amplification of TCR beta CDR3 regions was performed using RNA transcripts as template. RT-PCR in the first round (using the HTBI primer set) targeted the TCR CDR3. TCRdb reprocessed the multiplex PCR reads via MiXCR and lists one record per CDR3 protein. The sample has 560,000 or so distinct CDR3 sequences, about 45% seen once. Disease duration under 2 months; hyperthyroidism patients were aged 18 to 65. This CDR3 is 11 amino acids long. Germline CDR1 reads SQVTM; CDR2 reads ANQGSEA. Trimming took 7 bases from V and 4 from J, leaving 10 bases between them. This clonotype was seen many times. No antigen is known for it.

The source is a woman in her late teens or twenties with Graves' hyperthyroidism. Sequences were obtained from peripheral blood or thyroid tissue (not recorded which). The J gene is TRBJ1-2, the V gene TRBV29-1, with D unclear. The DNA of the CDR3 is TGCAGCGCCCTTATCGGCTATGGCTACACCTTC. It codes for CSALIGYGYTF.